This is a list of T cell receptor beta chains from one sample in a study of shared clonotypes between healthy human individuals. Clones were sequenced by immunoSEQ multiplex PCR, and TCRdb holds only the in-frame ones, with some missing. This table holds 2,500,000 or so clones, around 92% found once. Sequences were obtained from naive CD4+ T cells from PBMCs. The origin of the receptors is a man in his late teens or twenties in good health. Some clones in this sample may be carry-over from other donors' samples. The CDR3 runs from the conserved cysteine through the conserved F or W. D genes are given only for firm matches. Only some rows state a clone size, as once, few, many or a class for expanded clones.

NA,TRBV5-1,TRBJ2-3,NA,CASSLGAATDTQYF,TGCGCCAGCAGCTTGGGGGCCGCCACAGATACGCAGTATTTT
NA,TRBV4-3,TRBJ2-3,TRBD1,CASSQLGQGPTDTQYF,TGCGCCAGCAGCCAACTGGGACAGGGCCCCACAGATACGCAGTATTTT
NA,TRBV4-2,TRBJ2-3,TRBD2,CASSPRAGAGDTDTQYF,TGTGCCAGCAGCCCAAGGGCGGGAGCGGGGGACACAGATACGCAGTATTTT
NA,TRBV18,TRBJ2-2,NA,CASSPVSKNTGELFF,TGTGCCAGCTCACCGGTCTCAAAGAACACCGGGGAGCTGTTTTTT
NA,TRBV2,TRBJ2-1,TRBD2,CASKVVGGDYNEQFF,TGTGCCAGCAAGGTTGTGGGAGGGGACTACAATGAGCAGTTCTTC
NA,TRBV6-6,TRBJ2-7,NA,CASSYTDRTYEQYF,TGTGCCAGCAGTTACACGGATAGGACCTACGAGCAGTACTTC
NA,TRBV10-2,TRBJ1-2,NA,CASRPTGGLNYGYTF,TGCGCCAGCAGACCGACTGGGGGTTTAAACTATGGCTACACCTTC
once,TRBV6-4,TRBJ1-4,NA,CASSVSPGLGREKLFF,TGTGCCAGCTCAGTTTCTCCGGGCCTCGGCCGCGAAAAACTGTTTTTT
once,TRBV7-2,TRBJ2-7,NA,CASSFYNEQYF,TGTGCCAGCAGCTTCTATAACGAGCAGTACTTC
few,TRBV4-2,TRBJ2-1,NA,CASSQVAVSYNEQFF,TGTGCCAGCAGCCAAGTTGCGGTCTCCTACAATGAGCAGTTCTTC
NA,TRBV30,TRBJ2-3,TRBD2,CAWSIGTSGDTQYF,TGTGCCTGGAGTATCGGGACTAGCGGTGATACGCAGTATTTT
few,TRBV5-4,TRBJ1-1,TRBD1,CASSVNRGLNTEAFF,TGTGCCAGCAGCGTGAACAGGGGCCTGAACACTGAAGCTTTCTTT
NA,TRBV15,TRBJ2-7,NA,CATSRTASPSSYEQYF,TGTGCCACCAGCAGGACTGCGAGCCCCAGCTCCTACGAGCAGTACTTC
once,TRBV29-1,TRBJ1-1,NA,CSVDSRMQSRGLTEAFF,TGCAGCGTTGACTCTCGGATGCAGAGTAGGGGCCTGACGGAAGCTTTCTTT
NA,TRBV2,TRBJ1-6,NA,CASSYDGTRDSPLHF,TGTGCCAGCAGTTACGACGGGACTCGAGATTCACCCCTCCACTTT
NA,TRBV6-1,TRBJ2-7,NA,CASSETVLGSYEQYF,TGTGCCAGCAGCGAGACGGTGTTAGGCTCCTACGAGCAGTACTTC
NA,TRBV5-1,TRBJ1-1,TRBD1,CASSETGENTEAFF,TGCGCCAGCAGCGAAACAGGGGAGAACACTGAAGCTTTCTTT
NA,TRBV30,TRBJ2-5,NA,CAWSVMAQPQETQYF,TGTGCCTGGAGTGTAATGGCCCAGCCTCAAGAGACCCAGTACTTC
NA,TRBV28,TRBJ1-1,TRBD1,CATQIQGVRTEAFF,TGTGCCACCCAAATACAGGGGGTTCGTACTGAAGCTTTCTTT
NA,TRBV15,TRBJ2-7,TRBD2,CATSLDRLAGNEQYF,TGTGCCACCAGCTTAGACCGACTAGCGGGCAACGAGCAGTACTTC
NA,TRBV9,TRBJ2-7,TRBD2,CASSPDGLADYEQYF,TGTGCCAGCAGCCCAGACGGCCTAGCGGATTACGAGCAGTACTTC
NA,TRBV6-6,TRBJ1-4,NA,CASSYLVDEKLFF,TGTGCCAGCAGTTACCTGGTCGATGAAAAACTGTTTTTT
once,TRBV4-1,TRBJ1-5,NA,CASSQVGANNGPQHF,TGCGCCAGCAGCCAAGTCGGGGCCAATAATGGGCCCCAGCATTTT
NA,TRBV29-1,TRBJ2-1,TRBD1,CSVEDPGTGSVPFF,TGCAGCGTTGAAGATCCCGGGACAGGGTCGGTTCCGTTCTTC
once,TRBV7-9,TRBJ2-5,TRBD2,CASSQAGPETQYF,TGTGCCAGCAGCCAAGCGGGGCCAGAGACCCAGTACTTC
NA,TRBV4-3,TRBJ2-1,NA,CASSLTTEHNEQFF,TGCGCCAGCAGTCTCACGACAGAACACAATGAGCAGTTCTTC
once,TRBV28,TRBJ1-4,TRBD1,CASSPQGSNEKLFF,TGTGCCAGCAGTCCACAGGGGTCTAATGAAAAACTGTTTTTT
NA,TRBV2,TRBJ2-1,TRBD2,CASSGGLAATEQFF,TGTGCCAGCAGTGGGGGACTAGCCGCGACTGAGCAGTTCTTC
NA,TRBV4-2,TRBJ2-6,NA,CASSPRSRGGQRANVLTF,TGTGCCAGCAGCCCCCGCAGCCGAGGGGGACAACGGGCCAACGTCCTGACTTTC
NA,TRBV5-4,TRBJ2-3,TRBD2,CASSQRLAGGTDTQYF,TGTGCCAGCAGCCAGAGACTAGCGGGAGGGACAGATACGCAGTATTTT
NA,TRBV7-3,TRBJ2-2,NA,CASSLTSGTTGELFF,TGTGCCAGCAGCTTAACATCAGGGACGACCGGGGAGCTGTTTTTT
NA,TRBV30,TRBJ2-3,TRBD2,CAWSENLLAGVGDTQYF,TGTGCCTGGAGTGAGAACCTGCTAGCGGGAGTAGGAGATACGCAGTATTTT
once,TRBV5-1,TRBJ2-1,TRBD2,CASSLAGTSGTNEQFF,TGCGCCAGCAGCTTGGCCGGGACTAGCGGAACCAATGAGCAGTTCTTC
NA,TRBV7-2,TRBJ2-7,TRBD2,CASSLAGTSGSSPEQYF,TGTGCCAGCAGCTTAGCCGGGACTAGCGGGAGCTCGCCCGAGCAGTACTTC
NA,TRBV11-2,TRBJ2-5,NA,CASSLLPIRAVLYF,TGTGCCAGCAGCTTACTCCCAATTAGGGCTGTCTTGTACTTC
once,TRBV5-1,TRBJ1-3,TRBD1,CASSLTGTGRNTIYF,TGCGCCAGCAGCTTGACCGGGACAGGGCGAAACACCATATATTTT
few,TRBV10-3,TRBJ2-1,TRBD1,CAISATGRDEQFF,TGTGCCATCAGTGCGACAGGGCGCGATGAGCAGTTCTTC
once,TRBV5-4,TRBJ1-2,NA,CASSPLGVLYGYTF,TGTGCCAGCAGCCCGCTAGGTGTTCTCTATGGCTACACCTTC
NA,TRBV28,TRBJ1-5,NA,CASGGIEGRASNQPQHF,TGTGCCAGCGGGGGAATCGAGGGCCGCGCTAGCAATCAGCCCCAGCATTTT
NA,TRBV5-1,TRBJ2-7,NA,CASSPLTASYEQYF,TGCGCCAGCAGCCCCCTGACGGCCTCCTACGAGCAGTACTTC
NA,TRBV28,TRBJ2-1,TRBD2,CASSLWGLAGGPREQFF,TGTGCCAGCAGTTTATGGGGACTAGCGGGAGGGCCGCGTGAGCAGTTCTTC
NA,TRBV25-1,TRBJ1-5,NA,CASSRGQGNQPQHF,TGTGCCAGCAGTCGGGGGCAGGGGAATCAGCCCCAGCATTTT
once,TRBV6-1,TRBJ1-3,NA,CASRTGAYSGNTIYF,TGTGCCAGCAGAACCGGGGCCTACTCTGGAAACACCATATATTTT
NA,TRBV11-2,TRBJ2-1,NA,CASSPHRLGLGFF,TGTGCCAGCAGCCCGCACCGACTAGGGCTAGGGTTCTTC
few,TRBV27,TRBJ1-1,TRBD1,CASSSTGGLSFF,TGTGCCAGCAGTTCCACAGGGGGACTATCTTTCTTT
NA,TRBV1,TRBJ2-5,NA,CTSSQDPHQLTQYF,TGCACCAGCAGCCAAGATCCCCACCAACTAACCCAGTACTTC
NA,TRBV2,TRBJ2-5,NA,CASRARETQYF,TGTGCCAGCAGAGCCAGAGAGACCCAGTACTTC
NA,TRBV5-1,TRBJ2-5,NA,CASSFFQQETQYF,TGCGCCAGCAGCTTCTTCCAGCAAGAGACCCAGTACTTC
once,TRBV5-6,TRBJ2-1,NA,CASSLYERMQFF,TGTGCCAGCAGCTTGTACGAGAGGATGCAGTTCTTC